These 19 T cell receptor beta chains came from one sample sequenced in a study of regulatory T cells in long-lasting Graves disease. In building TCR beta libraries, iRepertoire HTBI primers were used together with Arm-PCR of CDR3 regions. TCRdb re-analysed the multiplex PCR reads in MiXCR, keeping a single row per CDR3 protein. The data show 300,000 to 500,000 distinct CDR3 sequences, with around 20% seen just once and around 21% held by the top ten. Time point in this sample: persistent/refractory GD, antithyroid drugs over 5 years with positive TRAb. Extracted RNA from PBMCs served as the source of the TCR library. Material: peripheral blood mononuclear cells (PBMCs), obtained when the disease was refractory, from a patient treated with antithyroid drugs. The receptor source for this set is a female donor with Graves disease.

CDR3 amino acids: CASSYPGTRPLHF. In nucleotides, the CDR3 is TGTGCCAGCAGTTACCCCGGGACCCGACCCCTCCACTTT. This chain joins TRBV12-3 or TRBV12-4 and TRBJ1-6, with D perhaps TRBD1 (5 bases). V was cut by 4 bases and J by 12 bases, with 13 bases left in between. The CDR3 covers 13 residues.

On this clonotype itself: This may arise from a read error, as a much more abundant clone is one base away. The chain recombines TRBV2 with TRBJ2-2; TRBD2 matches at 10 bases. Germline-derived CDR1 and CDR2 are SNHLY and FYNNEI. Trimming cost V 6 bases and J 4 bases; bases outside gene matches: 8. The CDR3 contains 16 residues. CDR3 coding DNA: TGTGCCAGCAGACTCGGGCTAGCGGGAGCCACCGGGGAGCTGTTTTTT. Protein product: CASRLGLAGATGELFF.

This clonotype has just a few counts. The chain couples TRBV6-1 to TRBJ2-7; TRBD2 matches at 12 bases. This CDR3 has 16 amino acids. V lost 7 bases, J lost 5 bases, and 12 bases stayed unmatched. Looked up from germline, CDR1 is MNHNS and CDR2 is SASEGT. CDR3 region: CASIGLAGSTKDEQYF. In nucleotides, the CDR3 is TGTGCCAGCATCGGACTAGCGGGATCAACCAAGGACGAGCAGTACTTC.

This clonotype was observed at least ten times. V gene TRBV6-2 or TRBV6-3 combines with J gene TRBJ1-2; a possible D gene is TRBD1 (5 bases). Trimming took off 4 bases at V and 2 bases at J, with 14 bases between the two ends. The germline CDR1 and CDR2 sequences are MNHEY and SVGEGT. The CDR3 contains 15 residues. This chain's CDR3 is CASSSYSGTNYGYTF. As DNA, the CDR3 is TGTGCCAGCAGTTCTTATTCAGGGACCAACTATGGCTACACCTTC.

There are many counts of this clonotype. The CDR3 region is CASRISGRGEQYF. The CDR3 DNA sequence: TGTGCCAGCAGAATCAGCGGGAGGGGGGAGCAGTACTTC. J is TRBJ2-7 and V is TRBV28; 10 bases match TRBD2. The CDR3 covers 13 residues. Germline-derived CDR1 and CDR2 are MDHEN and SYDVKM. V lost 6 bases, J lost 7 bases, and 6 bases stayed unmatched. The full variable domain, its missing parts supplied by reference TRBV28 and TRBJ2-7, is DVKVTQSSRYLVKRTGEKVFLECVQDMDHENMFWYRQDPGLGLRLIYFSYDVKMKEKGDIPEGYSVSREKKERFSLILESASTNQTSMYLCASRISGRGEQYFGPGTRLTVT.

This clonotype was counted between two and nine times. This sequence joins TRBV24-1 and TRBJ2-2; 8 bases align to TRBD1. The CDR3 runs to 15 residues. From germline, CDR1 is KGHDR and CDR2 SFDVKD. Trimming cost V 6 bases and J 5 bases; bases outside gene matches: 7. CDR3 region: CATSTGGIGTGELFF. DNA for the CDR3: TGTGCCACCAGTACAGGGGGTATCGGTACCGGGGAGCTGTTTTTT.

This clonotype was detected ten times or more. The V gene is TRBV6-1, the J gene TRBJ1-1; 9 nucleotides match TRBD1. Germline V gene sequence: CDR1 MNHNS, CDR2 SASEGT. The CDR3 spans 13 residues. V trimming: 8 bases; J trimming: 7 bases; junction bases outside the gene matches: 8. DNA for the CDR3: TGTGCCAGCGGCCGGGACAGGGCGATTGAAGCTTTCTTT. It encodes CASGRDRAIEAFF.

This clonotype was seen more than once but under ten times. Here the CDR3 reads CASSLSAGVGTEAFF. The DNA of the CDR3 is TGTGCCAGCAGCTTAAGCGCCGGGGTGGGCACTGAAGCTTTCTTT. The chain is built from TRBV11-1 and TRBJ1-1; D gene ambiguous. The germline CDR1 and CDR2 sequences are SGHAT and FQDESV (reference sequence). Trimming cost V 2 bases and J 4 bases, with 14 bases left between them. This CDR3 is 15 amino acids long.

This clonotype appeared many times. The chain couples TRBV6-9 to TRBJ1-1; TRBD1 might be the D (5 bases). V was shortened by 3 bases and J by 1 base, with 12 bases between the two germline ends. Per germline, CDR1 MNHGY and CDR2 SVAAGI. The CDR3 has 15 residues. The CDR3 here is CASSYSRGANTEAFF. The CDR3 DNA is TGTGCCAGCAGTTACTCTCGGGGCGCGAACACTGAAGCTTTCTTT.

The V and J genes are TRBV28 and TRBJ2-1; D is unresolved. Germline loops: CDR1 MDHEN, CDR2 SYDVKM. This CDR3 has 14 amino acids. The V end lost 5 bases, the J end lost 10 bases, and 18 bases lay between the germline ends. CDR3 protein: CASSTILPFGEQFF. CDR3 sequence (DNA): TGTGCCAGCAGTACTATTCTCCCTTTTGGGGAGCAGTTCTTC.

This clonotype was counted at least ten times. The chain has TRBV6-5 and TRBJ1-2; D gene ambiguous. The CDR3 consists of 14 residues. The germline V gene has CDR1 MNHEY and CDR2 SVGAGI. V was trimmed by 0 bases and J by 4 bases, leaving 9 bases between them. The CDR3, as DNA: TGTGCCAGCAGTTACTCCACGGGAACCTATGGCTACACCTTC. Translated, it gives CASSYSTGTYGYTF.

This clonotype was seen many times. This chain connects TRBV7-2 to TRBJ2-7, with 7 nucleotides matching TRBD2. The germline gives CDR1 SGHTA, CDR2 FQGNSA. The CDR3 runs 18 residues. The ends lost 1 base at V and 2 bases at J; junction bases unmatched: 14. CDR3 bases: TGTGCCAGCAGCTTAGGGCTGGGGGGGACCGCAACCACCTACGAGCAGTACTTC. It codes for CASSLGLGGTATTYEQYF.

J is TRBJ2-1 and V is TRBV7-2; TRBD2 agrees at 7 bases. The CDR3 runs 15 residues. The V segment lost 7 bases and the J segment 1 base; nucleotides outside the gene matches: 7. Germline CDR1 reads SGHTA; CDR2 reads FQGNSA. DNA for the CDR3: TGTGCCAGCACACCCCCAGCGGGGTCCTACAATGAGCAGTTCTTC. This sequence encodes CASTPPAGSYNEQFF.

This chain links TRBV3-1 with TRBJ2-7; D possibly corresponds to TRBD2 (5 bases). This CDR3 is built from 17 residues. Trimming removed 0 bases from V and 2 bases from J, with 17 bases in between. CDR1 is LGHDT, CDR2 YNNKEL, per germline (reference sequence). CDR3 DNA: TGTGCCAGCAGCCAAGAACCCCAGCGGATGATCCCCTACGAGCAGTACTTC. Its protein product is CASSQEPQRMIPYEQYF.

This clonotype was seen more than once but under ten times. CDR3 sequence: CASSLGTGAKTQYF. The CDR3 DNA sequence: TGTGCCAGCAGCTTAGGGACAGGGGCCAAAACCCAGTACTTC. The V call is TRBV11-2, the J call TRBJ2-5; 9 nucleotides line up with TRBD1. From germline, CDR1 is SGHAT and CDR2 FQNNGV. J was trimmed by 8 bases and V by 1 base; bases with no gene match: 5. The CDR3 covers 14 residues.

The V and J genes are TRBV27 and TRBJ2-2; D is ambiguous. CDR3 size: 13 residues. Germline-derived CDR1 and CDR2 are MNHEY and SMNVEV (reference sequence). V gave up 9 bases and J gave up 3 bases, with 11 bases separating them. CDR3 amino acids: CASLGTYTGELFF. The CDR3 nucleotides read TGTGCCAGTTTAGGAACATACACCGGGGAGCTGTTTTTT.

This clonotype appeared many times. For the CDR3, the DNA is TGTGCCAGCAGTCAAAACGGGAGGGCCGAGAAGACCCAGTACTTC. It is translated as CASSQNGRAEKTQYF. This sequence joins TRBV6-2 or TRBV6-3 and TRBJ2-5, with 8 bases that match TRBD2. The CDR3 spans 15 residues. With V trimmed by 5 bases and J by 6 bases, 11 bases remained unmatched. CDR1 and CDR2 from the germline V gene are MNHEY and SVGEGT.

The genes are TRBV6-2 or TRBV6-3 and TRBJ2-2; 7 nucleotides match TRBD1. The CDR3 totals 15 residues. V shed 6 bases and J 4 bases; nucleotides not matched to a gene: 8. The V gene's germline CDR1 is MNHEY and CDR2 SVGEGT. The DNA for the CDR3 is TGTGCCAGCAGATCACAGGGGACGAGCACCGGGGAGCTGTTTTTT. This sequence encodes CASRSQGTSTGELFF.

This clonotype appeared a few times. The V call is TRBV10-3, the J call TRBJ1-2; D not certain. Germline CDR1 is ENHRY and CDR2 is SYGVKD. This CDR3 contains 12 residues. Trimming shortened V by 8 bases and J by 1 base, and 8 bases separated the two germline ends. The CDR3 DNA sequence: TGTGCCATCTATGAGGGTAACTATGGCTACACCTTC. Amino acids: CAIYEGNYGYTF.